This T cell receptor (beta chain) emerged from a study of early stage breast cancer tumors. Study-level information: About 10-fold was the mean read coverage per sample.

As concerns this clone: Its antigen is still unknown.

Only in-frame clones appear in the TCRdb table, and some are missing; sequencing was by immunoSEQ multiplex PCR. The table records tens of thousands of clones, 78% of them present only once. Study conclusions and caveats: Comparing each tissue with blood distinguished tumor from normal in 14 of 16 patients. Enriched TCRB sequences shared across patients were mostly commonly generated sequences.

The V end lost 4 bases, the J end lost 2 bases, and 17 bases lay between the germline ends. The germline gives CDR1 SNHLY, CDR2 FYNNEI. The CDR3 extends over 16 amino acids. This sequence was found in a person aged 35-50 years with breast cancer. The sequenced sample consisted of blood. The chain has TRBV2 and TRBJ1-2, with D unclear. The CDR3 loop is CASSGSGPVYNYGYTF. In DNA, the CDR3 is TGTGCCAGCAGTGGATCAGGACCGGTGTACAACTATGGCTACACCTTC.